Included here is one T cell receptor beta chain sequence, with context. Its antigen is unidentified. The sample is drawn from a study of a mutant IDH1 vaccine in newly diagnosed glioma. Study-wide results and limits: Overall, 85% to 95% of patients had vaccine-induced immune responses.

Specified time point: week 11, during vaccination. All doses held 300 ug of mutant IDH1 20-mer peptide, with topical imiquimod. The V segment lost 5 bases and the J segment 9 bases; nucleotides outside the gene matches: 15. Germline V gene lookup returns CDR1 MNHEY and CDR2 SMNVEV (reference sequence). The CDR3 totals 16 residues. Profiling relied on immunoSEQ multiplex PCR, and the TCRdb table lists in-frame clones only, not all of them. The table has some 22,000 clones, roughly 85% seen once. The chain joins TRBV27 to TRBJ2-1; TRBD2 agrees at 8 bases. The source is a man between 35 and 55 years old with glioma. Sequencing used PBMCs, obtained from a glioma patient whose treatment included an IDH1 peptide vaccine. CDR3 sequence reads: CASSLRGSGSSSEQFF. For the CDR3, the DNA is TGTGCCAGCAGTCTTCGGGGGAGCGGGAGTTCGTCTGAGCAGTTCTTC.